This TCR beta chain was captured by sequencing in a study of CD8+CD57+ T cells in acquired aplastic anemia. About the research overall: On average, sorted CD4+ and CD8+ cells gave around 3 ug of DNA.

The study's findings and limits: Patients and controls were not found to differ significantly in CD8+ Simpson's diversity.

All patients picked for sequencing had shown, by flow cytometry, an expansion of CD8+CD57+ cells. This clonotype was counted many times. Its antigen is unidentified. Genomic DNA was employed as the template in profiling TCR beta VDJ and CDR3. TCRdb reprocessed the reads via MiXCR and lists one record per CDR3 protein. The sample carries 150,000 or so distinct CDR3 sequences, less than 60% recorded once. The sample was sorted CD4+, CD8+, or CD8+CD57+ T cells (not recorded which) from PBMCs. The TCR originated in a human donor with aplastic anemia.

This CDR3 is CASRNSNEQFF. The CDR3 DNA reads as TGCGCCAGCAGAAACAGCAATGAGCAGTTCTTC. This chain joins TRBV10-2 and TRBJ2-1; the D is unclear. Trimming pared 6 bases from V and 6 bases from J, leaving 6 bases between. The CDR3 consists of 11 residues. Germline V lookup: CDR1 WSHSY, CDR2 SAAADI.